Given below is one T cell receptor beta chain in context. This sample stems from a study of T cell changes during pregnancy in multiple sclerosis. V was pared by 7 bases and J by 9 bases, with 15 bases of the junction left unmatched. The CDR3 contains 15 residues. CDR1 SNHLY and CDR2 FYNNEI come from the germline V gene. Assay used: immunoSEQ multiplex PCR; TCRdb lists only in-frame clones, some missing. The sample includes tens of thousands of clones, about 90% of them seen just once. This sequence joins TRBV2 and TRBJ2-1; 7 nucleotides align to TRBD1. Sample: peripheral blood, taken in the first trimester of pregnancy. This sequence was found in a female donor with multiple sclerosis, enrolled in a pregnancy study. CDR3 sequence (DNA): TGTGCCAGCACCCAAGACCTTACAGGGGTGGGTGAGCAGTTCTTC. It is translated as CASTQDLTGVGEQFF.